Given below is one TCR beta chain in context. Antigen specificity is unknown. One entry per CDR3 protein, called by TCRdb with MiXCR from the reads. Counted here are roughly 280,000 distinct CDR3 sequences, about 20% occurring once; the ten biggest clones make up about 21%. The germline V gene encodes CDR1 MGHRA and CDR2 YSYEKL. This CDR3 contains 18 residues. Trimming took 8 bases from V and 3 from J; bases not matched to a gene: 10. The data originate from a study of T cell repertoires in cytomegalovirus infection. In the study overall: Epitope selection comprised recently identified HLA-C-restricted CMV epitopes and well-studied HLA-B-restricted CMV epitopes. Public TCR beta signatures indicated both CMV infection and matching HLA type.

Study results and caveats: People with CMV and the relevant HLA were identified by cumulative public TCR beta family frequency. Predominance within the ex vivo response was attributable to HLA-C-restricted CMV-specific TCR beta clonotypes.

The sequencing here drew on cultured PBMCs, taken from culture after CMV antigen stimulation. The rearrangement links TRBV4-1 to TRBJ2-1; 16 positions match TRBD2. The TCR comes from a human donor in good health (CMV status not recorded). Some clones in this sample may be carry-over from other donors' samples. CDR3 coding DNA: TGCGCCAGCGGCGGGGGACTAGCGGGAGGGCCTGGCTACAATGAGCAGTTCTTC. It encodes CASGGGLAGGPGYNEQFF.